Listed here are 23 T cell receptor beta chains from one sample, sequenced in a study of tumor and adjacent non-tumor tissue in lung cancer. RNA was extracted from bulk tissue without any cell sorting. TCRbeta libraries were built with three rounds of nested PCR, modified from ARM-PCR. TCRdb independently ran MiXCR on the multiplex PCR reads; one entry per CDR3 protein. The table has around 200,000 distinct CDR3 sequences, around 71% seen once. Sequencing was carried out using lung tumor tissue. Receptors originate from a man in his sixties with non-small cell lung cancer.

Concerning this clonotype: At one of its ends the junction is not consistent with the germline gene, which may arise from a read error. The genes are TRBV20-1 and TRBJ2-5; D uncertain. The V gene's germline CDR1 is DFQATT and CDR2 SNEGSKA (reference sequence). The CDR3 spans 12 residues. The CDR3 nucleotides read TGCATTGTCAGCAGGCCGGAAGAGACCCTGTGCTTC. Its protein product is CIVSRPEETLCF.

This clonotype was detected many times. The V call is TRBV5-6, the J call TRBJ2-3; the match to TRBD1 covers 8 bases. The V gene end was trimmed by 4 bases and the J gene end by 1 base; junction bases not matched to a gene: 5. The V gene's germline CDR1 is SGHDT and CDR2 YYEEEE. CDR3 length equals 15 residues. The chain's CDR3 is CASSPPDRGTDTQYF. As DNA, the CDR3 is TGTGCCAGCAGCCCACCGGACAGGGGCACAGATACGCAGTATTTT.

For this clonotype: This may stem from a read error, because a much larger clone lies one nucleotide away. The chain carries TRBV20-1 and TRBJ2-7; TRBD2 is a possible D gene (6 bases). Germline V gene sequence: CDR1 DFQATT, CDR2 SNEGSKA (reference sequence). CDR3 length: 14 amino acids. The CDR3 loop is CIASYPGVSYEQYF. In DNA, the CDR3 is TGCATTGCTAGTTATCCGGGGGTCTCCTACGAGCAGTACTTC.

Concerning this clonotype itself: One end of the junction varies from germline; a read error may be responsible. The V call is TRBV10-2, the J call TRBJ1-2, with TRBD1 as a possible D gene (6 bases). Germline CDR1 reads WSHSY; CDR2 reads SAAADI. This CDR3 has 13 residues. The DNA for the CDR3 is TGCGCCAGCAGTGTTGACAGGAGTAGTGGCTACGCCTTC. Amino acid sequence: CASSVDRSSGYAF.

Notes on this clonotype: An end of the junction differs from the germline gene, which may be a read error. The J gene is TRBJ2-7, the V gene TRBV11-1; TRBD2 is a possible D gene (5 bases). CDR3 size: 14 residues. CDR1 and CDR2 (germline): SGHAT, FQDESV (reference sequence). Written as DNA, the CDR3 is TGTGCCAGTAGCGTGGACGGTGCATCCTACGAGCAGTCCTTC. It specifies CASSVDGASYEQSF.

About this clonotype: This may come from a read error, since a much larger clone is one base off. The chain combines TRBV6-5 with TRBJ2-3; no firm D call. The CDR3 contains 14 residues. Germline assignment: CDR1 MNHEY and CDR2 SVGAGI. V lost 8 bases and J lost 3, with 15 bases in between. The CDR3 protein is CASRVTRQTDTQYF. The DNA for the CDR3 is TGTGCCAGCCGAGTTACACGGCAGACAGATACGCAGTATTTT.

Concerning this clonotype: Germline is not matched at one junction end, which may reflect a read error. This sequence joins TRBV4-3 and TRBJ2-7; 7 bases agree with TRBD2. This CDR3 has 18 amino acids. Germline V gene lookup returns CDR1 LGHNA and CDR2 YSLEER. In DNA form, the CDR3 reads TGCGTCAGCAGCCAAGAACTACCGGGAGGTCCAATCTCCTACGAGCAGTACTTC. Amino acids: CVSSQELPGGPISYEQYF.

As for this clonotype: This may arise from a read error, as a much more abundant clone is one base away. The V and J genes are TRBV6-6 and TRBJ1-6; the match to TRBD1 covers 9 bases. Trimming at V came to 5 bases and at J to 9 bases, leaving 8 bases not matched to a gene. The CDR3 has 15 amino acids. Germline V CDR1 and CDR2: MNHNY, SVGAGI (reference sequence). The CDR3 protein is CASSQDRGIGSPLHF. CDR3 DNA sequence: TGTGCCAGCAGTCAAGACAGGGGGATAGGTTCACCCCTCCACTTT.

For this clonotype: Given a much more abundant clone one base away, this may be a read error. V usage is TRBV20-1 and J usage is TRBJ2-3; 13 nucleotides line up with TRBD2. Looked up from germline, CDR1 is DFQATT and CDR2 is SNEGSKA (reference sequence). V shed 7 bases and J 7 bases; nucleotides not matched to a gene: 11. The CDR3 contains 15 residues. CDR3 DNA: TGCAGTGTTGTCCGGACTAGCGGGAGTCAATATACGCAGTATTTT. Its translation: CSVVRTSGSQYTQYF.

The chain is built from TRBV20-1 and TRBJ1-1, with D hard to call. From germline, CDR1 is DFQATT and CDR2 SNEGSKA (reference sequence). Trimming took 3 bases from V and 3 from J, leaving 11 bases between them. This CDR3 is 13 amino acids long. Here the CDR3 DNA reads TGCAGTGCTAGTGGGCGGGGAGACACTGAAGCTTTCTTT. This codes for CSASGRGDTEAFF.

The chain joins TRBV12-3 or TRBV12-4 to TRBJ1-5; 7 nucleotides agree with TRBD1. This CDR3 has 15 amino acids. J lost 5 bases, V lost 3 bases, and 7 bases had no gene match. The CDR3 region has the DNA TGTGCCAGCAGTTTGCGGATAGGGGGCTATCAGCCCCAGCATTTT. Encoded protein: CASSLRIGGYQPQHF.

This clonotype was seen only a few times. One junction end does not reproduce the germline sequence, and a read error may be involved. The V call is TRBV12-3 or TRBV12-4, the J call TRBJ1-4; unclear D gene. This CDR3 has 13 residues. The CDR3: CVSRSGEYEKLFF. The DNA of the CDR3 is TGTGTCAGCAGGAGCGGGGAGTATGAAAAACTGTTTTTT.

A note on this clonotype: This CDR3 is missing its conserved last phenylalanine or tryptophan, likely due to a read error. V gene TRBV11-2 combines with J gene TRBJ1-6; 7 positions agree with TRBD1. In germline, CDR1 is SGHAT, CDR2 FQNNGV. The CDR3 has 15 amino acids. The CDR3 loop is CASSLGGQGVSPLHS. The CDR3 DNA reads as TGTGCAAGCAGCTTAGGCGGGCAGGGGGTTTCACCCCTCCACTCT.

Notes on this clonotype: Germline and junction disagree at one end, which may indicate a read error. This rearrangement joins TRBV6-5 to TRBJ1-5; the D gene is possibly TRBD1 (6 bases). The CDR3 is 15 residues long. Germline CDR1 reads MNHEY; CDR2 reads SVGAGI. CDR3 in amino acids: CTSSNTGSGNQPQHF. The CDR3 coding sequence is TGTACCAGCAGTAATACAGGGTCGGGCAATCAGCCCCAGCATTTT.

Remarks on this clonotype: This may be a read error: a much more frequent sequence differs by one nucleotide. The genes are TRBV20-1 and TRBJ2-7, with TRBD2 matching over 14 bases. From germline, CDR1 is DFQATT and CDR2 SNEGSKA (reference sequence). The trim removed 3 bases at V and 6 bases at J, leaving 19 bases unmatched. The CDR3 length is 19 residues. CDR3 DNA: TGCAGTGCTAGTGGGACTAGCGGGAGTGGCTCTCCCGAAACTTCCGAGCAGTACTTC. Residues: CSASGTSGSGSPETSEQYF.

Note on this clonotype: A read error may explain this, as a much larger clone is one base away. The gene calls are TRBV6-1 and TRBJ1-2; D unresolved. The V and J ends lost 8 bases and 3 bases respectively, with 13 bases between them. The V gene's germline CDR1 is MNHNS and CDR2 SASEGT. The CDR3 length is 13 residues. In nucleotides, the CDR3 is TGTGCCAGCGGGCAGGTTACCGACTATGGCTACACCTTC. Its translation: CASGQVTDYGYTF.

The chain recombines TRBV28 with TRBJ1-5; the D gene is possibly TRBD1 (6 bases). Germline assignment: CDR1 MDHEN and CDR2 SYDVKM. The CDR3 runs to 15 residues. V shed 7 bases and J shed 2 bases, with 15 bases lying between them. The CDR3 reads CASNFGGRRNQPQHF. Written as DNA, the CDR3 is TGTGCCAGCAATTTCGGGGGGCGTCGCAATCAGCCCCAGCATTTT.

Concerning this clonotype: A much larger clone lies a single base off, so this may be a read error. The CDR3 does not end in the conserved phenylalanine or tryptophan, so this is likely a read error. V is TRBV5-6 and J is TRBJ2-2; D is unclear. This CDR3 is 13 amino acids long. The germline V and J ends were trimmed by 3 bases and 9 bases, with 12 bases remaining between them. Germline-derived CDR1 and CDR2 are SGHDT and YYEEEE. CDR3 DNA sequence: TGTGCCAGCAGCTCCTGGGTCCTCCGGGAGCTGTTTATT. Its protein is CASSSWVLRELFI.

This clonotype was picked up a small number of times. A read error is likely, as this CDR3 ends without the conserved phenylalanine or tryptophan. The chain uses TRBV6-5 and TRBJ2-5; D assignment may be TRBD1 or TRBD2 (5 bases each). CDR1 is MNHEY and CDR2 is SVGAGI in the germline V gene. The CDR3 extends over 14 amino acids. The CDR3 protein is CAGSDTGTAGAQYL. The CDR3, as DNA: TGTGCCGGCAGTGATACCGGGACCGCGGGTGCCCAGTACCTC.

Of note for this clonotype: One junction end disagrees with the germline gene, perhaps due to a read error. The gene calls are TRBV12-3 or TRBV12-4 and TRBJ2-1; D gene uncertain. The CDR3 runs 14 residues. CDR3 coding DNA: TGTGCCAGCAGTTCCACGTGCAGACGCAATGAGAAGTTCTTC. Residues: CASSSTCRRNEKFF.

As concerns this clonotype: Being one base from a much bigger clone, this may be a read error. This CDR3 reads CSARDGDRGFYVQYF. In DNA, the CDR3 is TGCAGTGCTAGAGATGGAGACAGGGGGTTCTACGTGCAGTACTTC. This rearrangement joins TRBV20-1 to TRBJ2-7; 9 bases match TRBD1. Germline loops: CDR1 DFQATT, CDR2 SNEGSKA (reference sequence). This CDR3 is built from 15 residues.

The rearrangement uses TRBV20-1 and TRBJ2-3, with a weak D call TRBD2 (6 bases). Germline loops: CDR1 DFQATT, CDR2 SNEGSKA (reference sequence). The CDR3 loop spans 14 amino acids. V lost 3 bases and J 6 bases, leaving 16 bases between the germline ends. The CDR3 sequence: CSASGLTGRDTQYF. CDR3 coding DNA: TGCAGTGCTAGCGGACTAACGGGGAGGGATACGCAGTATTTT.

In its sample, this clonotype was seen many times. The V gene is TRBV5-5, the J gene TRBJ1-1; D is perhaps TRBD1 (5 bases). Germline values: CDR1 SGHKS, CDR2 YYEKEE (reference sequence). The V and J ends lost 4 bases and 0 bases respectively, with 13 bases between them. The CDR3 totals 15 residues. CDR3 region: CASSPGGGLNTEAFF. The CDR3 region has the DNA TGTGCCAGCAGCCCCGGTGGGGGGTTGAACACTGAAGCTTTCTTT.